This TCR beta chain is from a study of regulatory T cells in long-lasting Graves disease. J was trimmed by 6 bases and V by 6 bases; bases with no gene match: 11. Germline V gene lookup returns CDR1 MNHNS and CDR2 SASEGT. The CDR3 totals 15 residues. Combining iRepertoire HTBI primers with Arm-PCR of CDR3 regions, the authors built TCR beta libraries. TCRdb re-called the multiplex PCR reads with MiXCR, one entry per CDR3 protein. The table includes hundreds of thousands of distinct CDR3 sequences, 15% to 18% detected once. Noted time point: newly diagnosed GD, antithyroid drugs for less than 3 months. The authors made the TCR library using RNA they extracted from PBMCs.

This receptor was obtained from a female donor with Graves disease. This sample comprised peripheral blood mononuclear cells (PBMCs), obtained at new diagnosis, from a patient treated with antithyroid drugs. This chain uses TRBV6-1 with TRBJ2-7; 10 bases fit TRBD1. The CDR3 here is CASRPGTGALGEQYF. The CDR3 DNA reads as TGTGCCAGCAGGCCGGGGACAGGGGCTTTGGGCGAGCAGTACTTC.